This entry lists 19 T cell receptor beta chains sequenced from one sample in a study of T-cell reconstitution after alpha-beta-depleted transplantation in children. Unique molecular identifiers featured in how the TCRbeta library was prepared. TCRdb used MiXCR to reprocess the PCR reads, holding one entry per CDR3 protein. The sample holds roughly 220,000 distinct CDR3 sequences; 9.7% are singletons and the top ten take about 4.8%. The sequencing here drew on PBMCs from the stem cell graft donor, taken from the stem cell graft. These receptors originate from a human donor who donated a stem cell graft to a child with SCID.

This clonotype was seen ten or more times. This chain connects TRBV6-5 to TRBJ2-2; the D gene could be TRBD1 or TRBD2 (5 bases each). CDR1 is MNHEY, CDR2 SVGAGI, per germline. V was cut by 2 bases and J by 7 bases, with 14 bases left in between. The CDR3 is 15 residues long. The CDR3 loop is CASSYGARDGGELFF. Here the CDR3 DNA reads TGTGCCAGCAGTTACGGGGCCAGGGACGGCGGGGAGCTGTTTTTT.

This clonotype was seen many times. The chain uses TRBV5-1 and TRBJ1-1; no clear D gene. V dropped 7 bases and J dropped 4 bases, with 11 bases sitting between them. CDR3 length: 12 residues. CDR1 SGHRS and CDR2 YFSETQ come from the germline V gene. CDR3 region: CASADVLTEAFF. CDR3 bases: TGCGCCAGCGCCGACGTACTCACTGAAGCTTTCTTT.

This clonotype was picked up many times. The rearrangement uses TRBV20-1 and TRBJ1-2, with D possibly TRBD1 on 5 matching bases. The CDR3 loop spans 13 amino acids. CDR1 is DFQATT and CDR2 is SNEGSKA in the germline V gene (reference sequence). Deletions cut 6 bases from V and 5 bases from J, with 16 bases between. CDR3 bases: TGCAGTGCCCACGGACCGGGACTATATGGCTACACCTTC. It is translated as CSAHGPGLYGYTF.

Only a few counts were recorded for this clonotype. The chain employs TRBV7-9 and TRBJ1-1; D remains unclear. V was pared by 5 bases and J by 3 bases, with 10 bases between. Germline V gene lookup returns CDR1 SEHNR and CDR2 FQNEAQ (reference sequence). The CDR3 totals 13 residues. CDR3 DNA: TGTGCCAGCAGCACAGACGGTTACACTGAAGCTTTCTTT. It yields the protein CASSTDGYTEAFF.

This clonotype was recorded at least ten times. The J gene is TRBJ1-5, the V gene TRBV19; possibly TRBD1 for D (5 bases). The CDR3 contains 14 residues. Between the trimmed V and J ends, which lost 5 bases and 0 bases, there was a span of 8 bases. The germline CDR1 and CDR2 sequences are LNHDA and SQIVND (reference sequence). The CDR3 DNA reads TGTGCCAGTAGTGTCGACAGTAGCAATCAGCCCCAGCATTTT. Translating it yields CASSVDSSNQPQHF.

This clonotype was seen ten or more times. The chain employs TRBV19 and TRBJ2-6; D remains ambiguous. The CDR3 consists of 18 residues. Trimming removed 3 bases from V and 0 bases from J, with 15 bases in between. From germline, CDR1 is LNHDA and CDR2 SQIVND (reference sequence). CDR3 region: CASSILLLFTSGANVLTF. CDR3 sequence (DNA): TGTGCCAGTAGTATTCTTCTCCTATTCACCTCTGGGGCCAACGTCCTGACTTTC.

This clonotype occurred many times. This chain joins TRBV6-2 or TRBV6-3 and TRBJ2-2; no firm D call. This CDR3 region has 15 residues. The germline CDR1 and CDR2 sequences are MNHEY and SVGEGT. Trimming took off 7 bases at V and 2 bases at J, with 14 bases between the two ends. The CDR3 loop is CASIHRPLNTGELFF. The CDR3, as DNA: TGTGCCAGCATACACCGCCCTTTAAACACCGGGGAGCTGTTTTTT.

Comments on this clonotype: A clone one base away is much larger, so this may be a read error. The CDR3 sequence: CSAEGGVEPQYF. The CDR3 nucleotides read TGCAGTGCTGAGGGGGGAGTGGAGCCCCAGTACTTC. The gene calls are TRBV20-1 and TRBJ2-5; D possibly matches TRBD1 or TRBD2 (6 bases each). The CDR3 spans 12 residues. CDR1 and CDR2 from the germline V gene are DFQATT and SNEGSKA (reference sequence). The ends were cut back, 5 bases at V and 9 bases at J, with 16 bases in the middle.

This clonotype was seen many times. The genes are TRBV5-6 and TRBJ1-6; D gene unclear. The V gene's germline CDR1 is SGHDT and CDR2 YYEEEE. The CDR3 length is 15 residues. The V gene lost 4 bases and the J gene lost 8 bases, with 16 bases spanning the gap. CDR3 sequence (DNA): TGTGCCAGCAGCCCGACCGTAAATGGGCATTCACCCCTCCACTTT. Its protein is CASSPTVNGHSPLHF.

This clonotype was recorded at least ten times. J is TRBJ2-7 and V is TRBV15; 9 positions agree with TRBD1. From germline, CDR1 is LNHNV and CDR2 YYDKDF (reference sequence). With 2 bases clipped from V and 2 bases from J, the junction kept 7 bases outside the gene matches. This CDR3 region has 16 residues. The CDR3 region has the DNA TGTGCCACCAGCAGACGAATGGGACAGGGACCCTACGAGCAGTACTTC. This sequence encodes CATSRRMGQGPYEQYF.

In this sample, this clonotype turned up many times. This rearrangement joins TRBV7-3 to TRBJ2-1, with 9 bases identical to TRBD2. Germline loops: CDR1 SGHTA, CDR2 FQGTGA. The CDR3 consists of 15 residues. V trimming: 6 bases; J trimming: 5 bases; junction bases outside the gene matches: 8. CDR3 residues: CASSALAGFNNEQFF. The CDR3, as DNA: TGTGCCAGCAGTGCTCTAGCGGGATTTAACAATGAGCAGTTCTTC. The variable domain in full, completed from reference TRBV7-3 and TRBJ2-1, reads GAGVSQTPSNKVTEKGKYVELRCDPISGHTALYWYRQSLGQGPEFLIYFQGTGAADDSGLPNDRFFAVRPEGSVSTLKIQRTERGDSAVYLCASSALAGFNNEQFFGPGTRLTVL.

This clonotype was counted at least ten times. The chain couples TRBV5-1 to TRBJ1-1; D not certain. Germline V gives CDR1 SGHRS, CDR2 YFSETQ. Trimming left V 3 bases short and J 1 base short, with 7 bases between. This CDR3 is built from 13 residues. Here the CDR3 DNA reads TGCGCCAGCAGCTCTCAATGGAACACTGAAGCTTTCTTT. Translated: CASSSQWNTEAFF. Full variable domain (remainder filled in from reference TRBV5-1 and TRBJ1-1): KAGVTQTPRYLIKTRGQQVTLSCSPISGHRSVSWYQQTPGQGLQFLFEYFSETQRNKGNFPGRFSGRQFSNSRSEMNVSTLELGDSALYLCASSSQWNTEAFFGQGTRLTVV.

This clonotype was seen a handful of times. This chain joins TRBV27 and TRBJ1-5, with D unclear. Germline values: CDR1 MNHEY, CDR2 SMNVEV (reference sequence). Trimming pared 1 base from V and 0 bases from J, leaving 28 bases between. The CDR3 is 22 amino acids. In DNA form, the CDR3 reads TGTGCCAGCAGTTTATGTTCCCCACGGGCGGAACACTCGAATTATAGCAATCAGCCCCAGCATTTT. Amino acid sequence: CASSLCSPRAEHSNYSNQPQHF.

This clonotype was observed many times. This chain uses TRBV13 with TRBJ2-7; D may be TRBD1 or TRBD2 (5 bases each). The ends were cut back, 3 bases at V and 6 bases at J, with 12 bases in the middle. CDR3 length: 13 amino acids. In germline, CDR1 is PRHDT, CDR2 FYEKMQ (reference sequence). The CDR3 sequence: CASSLEARGEQYF. The DNA for the CDR3 is TGTGCCAGCAGCTTGGAGGCGAGGGGCGAGCAGTACTTC.

This clonotype was found many times. The chain joins TRBV12-3 or TRBV12-4 to TRBJ1-6; D gene unclear. The V gene lost 3 bases and the J gene lost 6 bases, with 9 bases spanning the gap. There are 14 residues in the CDR3. The DNA of the CDR3 is TGTGCCAGCAGTTTCGGCCAGAGTAATTCACCCCTCCACTTT. Translated: CASSFGQSNSPLHF.

On this clonotype: This clone may be a read error of a much larger clone one base away. As the CDR3 is not closed by the conserved phenylalanine or tryptophan, this likely results from a read error. The gene calls are TRBV15 and TRBJ1-5; D remains ambiguous. The CDR3 runs to 15 residues. The germline gives CDR1 LNHNV, CDR2 YYDKDF (reference sequence). With 1 base removed from V and 2 bases from J, the gap between germline ends came to 9 bases. This CDR3 reads CATSRVAAGNQPQHY. The CDR3 coding sequence is TGTGCCACCAGCAGAGTGGCGGCAGGCAATCAGCCCCAGCATTAT.

This clonotype appeared many times. The chain carries TRBV5-6 and TRBJ2-7; D ambiguous. The V gene lost 3 bases and the J gene lost 2 bases, with 12 bases spanning the gap. Germline assignment: CDR1 SGHDT and CDR2 YYEEEE. The CDR3 has 14 amino acids. CDR3 nucleotides: TGTGCCAGCAGCTATCTGACGGACCCCTACGAGCAGTACTTC. Its protein is CASSYLTDPYEQYF.

This clonotype was seen ten or more times. The genes are TRBV18 and TRBJ1-1; weak D call: TRBD1 (6 bases). V was pared by 0 bases and J by 1 base, with 9 bases between. CDR1 is KGHSH and CDR2 is LQKENI in the germline V gene. CDR3 length equals 15 residues. The CDR3 here is CASSPPGGQNTEAFF. In DNA, the CDR3 is TGTGCCAGCTCACCACCCGGGGGACAGAACACTGAAGCTTTCTTT.

Ten or more counts support this clonotype. V usage is TRBV7-2 and J usage is TRBJ1-2; D remains ambiguous. The V end was cut by 3 bases, the J end by 0 bases, with 8 bases between. The CDR3 runs to 14 residues. Germline assignment: CDR1 SGHTA and CDR2 FQGNSA. CDR3 in DNA: TGTGCCAGCAGCTTCGGGTCTTCTAACTATGGCTACACCTTC. Its protein is CASSFGSSNYGYTF.